This is a list of T cell receptor beta chains from one sample in a study of blood T cell repertoires in COVID-19. Measured with immunoSEQ multiplex PCR; TCRdb has only the in-frame clones, and not every one. The table has approximately 440,000 clones, about 87% seen once. Input material: peripheral blood. These receptors came from a woman aged 45 to 65 with COVID-19, enrolled during active disease. Both conserved end residues are part of each CDR3. D genes are given only for firm matches. Size tells how often a clone was seen (once, few, many) or the class of an expanded clone, and some rows leave it out.

V: TRBV3-1/TRBV3-2; D: .; J: TRBJ1-1; size: .; CDR3: CASSQDGGTEAFF; DNA: TGTGCCAGCAGCCAAGACGGCGGAACTGAAGCTTTCTTT
V: TRBV27; D: .; J: TRBJ1-3; size: .; CDR3: CASSFAGSLGNTIYF; DNA: TGTGCCAGCAGTTTTGCGGGCAGCCTTGGAAACACCATATATTTT
V: TRBV11-1; D: .; J: TRBJ1-1; size: .; CDR3: CASSQHLNTEAFF; DNA: TGTGCCAGCAGCCAACATTTGAACACTGAAGCTTTCTTT
V: TRBV10-3; D: .; J: TRBJ2-3; size: .; CDR3: CAISEPRGSTDTQYF; DNA: TGTGCCATCAGTGAGCCGAGGGGGAGCACAGATACGCAGTATTTT
V: TRBV24-1; D: .; J: TRBJ2-1; size: many; CDR3: CATSDPKTGRQFF; DNA: TGTGCCACCAGTGATCCGAAGACAGGCAGGCAGTTCTTC
V: TRBV2; D: TRBD1; J: TRBJ2-7; size: .; CDR3: CASIRTRDSHSYEQYF; DNA: TGTGCCAGCATAAGAACCAGGGACAGCCACTCCTACGAGCAGTACTTC
V: TRBV27; D: .; J: TRBJ2-1; size: once; CDR3: CASSLGSGNEQFF; DNA: TGTGCCAGCAGTTTAGGTTCAGGCAATGAGCAGTTCTTC
V: TRBV24-1; D: .; J: TRBJ1-2; size: .; CDR3: CATSDFSGDGYTF; DNA: TGTGCCACCAGTGATTTTTCAGGGGACGGCTACACCTTC
V: TRBV6-5; D: .; J: TRBJ2-1; size: .; CDR3: CASREVHRPAEFF; DNA: TGTGCCAGCAGGGAGGTTCACCGACCGGCGGAGTTCTTC
V: TRBV27; D: TRBD2; J: TRBJ2-2; size: .; CDR3: CASSLRASGNTGELFF; DNA: TGTGCCAGCAGTTTAAGAGCTAGCGGGAACACCGGGGAGCTGTTTTTT
V: TRBV28; D: TRBD2; J: TRBJ2-3; size: .; CDR3: CASSSRLAGGLDTQYF; DNA: TGTGCCAGCAGTTCGAGACTAGCGGGGGGGCTGGATACGCAGTATTTT
V: TRBV4-2; D: .; J: TRBJ2-2; size: .; CDR3: CASSQFGPAGELFF; DNA: TGTGCCAGCAGCCAATTTGGTCCGGCCGGGGAGCTGTTTTTT
V: TRBV27; D: .; J: TRBJ1-1; size: .; CDR3: CASSLFLGRGNTEAFF; DNA: TGTGCCAGCAGTTTATTTTTGGGCAGGGGGAACACTGAAGCTTTCTTT
V: TRBV27; D: .; J: TRBJ1-1; size: .; CDR3: CASSSRTANTEAFF; DNA: TGTGCCAGCAGTTCTCGGACAGCGAACACTGAAGCTTTCTTT
V: TRBV3-1/TRBV3-2; D: .; J: TRBJ2-7; size: .; CDR3: CASSPGTGIYEQYF; DNA: TGTGCCAGCAGCCCAGGTACGGGGATCTACGAGCAGTACTTC
V: TRBV6-6; D: .; J: TRBJ1-4; size: few; CDR3: CASSPDSKEKLFF; DNA: TGTGCCAGCAGCCCAGACAGTAAGGAAAAACTGTTTTTT